The source of this T cell receptor (beta chain) is a study of beta chain features in type 1 diabetes. Study outcomes and limitations: PCR might show a preference for shorter templates, equally across patients and controls.

As to this clone: Its antigen is still unknown. Mismatch with germline at one junction end may stem from a read error.

Expressed TCRB transcripts were sequenced after all isolated RNA was converted to cDNA. The table came from immunoSEQ multiplex PCR; TCRdb's copy has only in-frame clones and leaves some out. The profile shows hundreds of thousands of clones, roughly 12% of them singletons. The CDR3 spans 14 residues. Germline V gene lookup returns CDR1 SGHNT and CDR2 YYREEE (reference sequence). Donors contributed one heparinised blood draw apiece, averaging approximately 0.12 L. The TCR comes from a man between 18 and 35 years old in good health. The sample was naive CD4+ T cells from blood. V usage is TRBV5-4 and J usage is TRBJ2-6, with D maybe TRBD2 (5 bases). The CDR3 sequence: CASSRGPGANVLTF. CDR3 nucleotide sequence: TGCGCCAGCAGCCGAGGGCCGGGGGCCAACGTCCTGACTTTC.